Below, 27 T cell receptor beta chains from the same sample are listed, as sequenced in a study of regulatory T cells in long-lasting Graves disease. Time point of the sample: newly diagnosed GD, antithyroid drugs for less than 3 months. Preparation of the TCR library used RNA extracted from PBMCs. Arm-PCR of CDR3 regions and iRepertoire HTBI primers were used to build TCR beta libraries. One entry per CDR3 protein results from TCRdb running MiXCR on the multiplex PCR reads. The table includes roughly 420,000 distinct CDR3 sequences, 11% to 15% detected once. The same sample was also used in a study of T cells in Graves' hyperthyroidism and ophthalmopathy.

Specimen: peripheral blood mononuclear cells (PBMCs), collected at new diagnosis, from a patient treated with antithyroid drugs. The receptors derive from a woman in her forties or fifties with Graves disease.

This clonotype was counted many times. The J gene is TRBJ2-1, the V gene TRBV6-2 or TRBV6-3, with unresolved D. The CDR3 has 17 residues. V dropped 0 bases and J dropped 3 bases, with 15 bases sitting between them. Looked up from germline, CDR1 is MNHEY and CDR2 is SVGEGT. CDR3 in DNA: TGTGCCAGCAGTTACTCGAAGATCAGCCTAGTCTACAATGAGCAGTTCTTC. It is translated as CASSYSKISLVYNEQFF.

This clonotype was counted ten times or more. The chain combines TRBV11-2 with TRBJ2-5, with a weak D call TRBD2 (5 bases). The CDR3 has 15 residues. V was shortened by 0 bases and J by 5 bases, with 13 bases between the two germline ends. In germline, CDR1 is SGHAT, CDR2 FQNNGV. The CDR3, as DNA: TGTGCCAGCAGCTTAGAAGCGGATAGCAAGGAGACCCAGTACTTC. Its translation is CASSLEADSKETQYF.

This clonotype turned up a few times. CDR3 nucleotides: TGTGCCAGCAGTTTAAGACAGGTTGGCTACACCTTC. Amino acid sequence: CASSLRQVGYTF. This chain links TRBV28 with TRBJ1-2; D possibly corresponds to TRBD1 (6 bases). Per germline, CDR1 MDHEN and CDR2 SYDVKM. The CDR3 runs 12 residues. V lost 2 bases and J lost 7, with 8 bases in between.

This clonotype has just a few counts. The rearrangement joins TRBV4-1 to TRBJ2-7; 7 bases align to TRBD1. After removal of 2 bases from V and 6 bases from J, the junction contained 10 bases not matched to a gene. The germline V gene encodes CDR1 MGHRA and CDR2 YSYEKL. There are 15 residues in the CDR3. The CDR3 sequence is CASSQYRDSSLEQYF. The CDR3 nucleotides read TGCGCCAGCAGCCAATACCGGGACAGTTCCCTCGAGCAGTACTTC.

Many counts were recorded for this clonotype. The chain joins TRBV30 to TRBJ1-1; D not certain. Germline V lookup: CDR1 GTSNPN, CDR2 SVGIG (reference sequence). This CDR3 is built from 12 residues. Trimming removed 4 bases at V and 6 bases at J, with 12 bases between. CDR3 DNA: TGTGCCTGGATGGTGGGCCGAGCTGAAGCTTTCTTT. Amino acid sequence: CAWMVGRAEAFF.

At least ten counts were recorded for this clonotype. The chain uses TRBV7-9 and TRBJ2-1; TRBD2 agrees at 7 bases. The CDR3 is made up of 15 amino acids. Germline V gene data show CDR1 as SEHNR and CDR2 as FQNEAQ (reference sequence). V shed 5 bases and J 5 bases; nucleotides not matched to a gene: 9. CDR3 residues: CASSSAGDGHNEQFF. Here the CDR3 DNA reads TGTGCCAGCAGCAGCGCGGGAGACGGGCACAATGAGCAGTTCTTC.

This chain connects TRBV6-1 to TRBJ1-1; D not resolved. Germline V CDR1 and CDR2: MNHNS, SASEGT. Trimming took off 8 bases at V and 1 base at J, with 11 bases between the two ends. The CDR3 is made up of 13 amino acids. This CDR3 reads CASLFIQNTEAFF. CDR3 in DNA: TGTGCCAGCCTCTTTATCCAGAACACTGAAGCTTTCTTT.

The chain recombines TRBV6-5 with TRBJ1-4; possible D gene TRBD1, 5 bases. The V and J ends lost 4 bases and 8 bases respectively, with 11 bases between them. Germline values: CDR1 MNHEY, CDR2 SVGAGI. The CDR3 length is 13 residues. The CDR3, as DNA: TGTGCCAGCAGTTCGCAGGGCGTCGAAAAACTGTTTTTT. Its translation: CASSSQGVEKLFF.

This clonotype was recorded at least ten times. This chain uses TRBV11-2 with TRBJ2-1; the D is unclear. The CDR3 runs to 11 residues. Germline assignment: CDR1 SGHAT and CDR2 FQNNGV. Trimming cost V 4 bases and J 9 bases, with 7 bases left between them. CDR3: CASSSVGEQFF. CDR3 nucleotide sequence: TGTGCCAGCAGCTCGGTTGGTGAGCAGTTCTTC.

This clonotype was counted ten times or more. This chain links TRBV6-1 with TRBJ1-3; D perhaps matches TRBD1 (5 bases). CDR1 is MNHNS, CDR2 SASEGT, per germline. The V end lost 5 bases, the J end lost 0 bases, and 11 bases lay between the germline ends. The CDR3 has 15 amino acids. Here the CDR3 DNA reads TGTGCCAGCAGTCCCCGGGGGGGCTCTGGAAACACCATATATTTT. It specifies CASSPRGGSGNTIYF.

This clonotype was seen many times. V is TRBV11-1 and J is TRBJ2-1; 13 bases are shared with TRBD2. Germline V gives CDR1 SGHAT, CDR2 FQDESV (reference sequence). Germline trimming cut 4 bases from V and 10 bases from J; bases unmatched to any gene: 7. CDR3 size: 15 residues. The CDR3: CASSYGLAGEGEQFF. The CDR3 nucleotides read TGTGCCAGCAGCTACGGACTAGCGGGAGAAGGCGAGCAGTTCTTC.

In this sample, this clonotype turned up many times. The chain links TRBV6-1 to TRBJ1-1, with 8 bases matching TRBD1. The CDR3 totals 13 residues. V trimming: 6 bases; J trimming: 10 bases; junction bases outside the gene matches: 10. The germline V gene has CDR1 MNHNS and CDR2 SASEGT. The CDR3 region is CASSKTGDPGAFF. The CDR3 DNA reads as TGTGCCAGCAGCAAGACAGGGGACCCTGGAGCTTTCTTT.

This clonotype turned up a few times. V gene TRBV6-1 combines with J gene TRBJ2-2; D is tentatively TRBD1 or TRBD2 (6 bases each). Per germline, CDR1 MNHNS and CDR2 SASEGT. There are 15 residues in the CDR3. V lost 1 base and J 3 bases, leaving 9 bases between the germline ends. The CDR3: CASSEVGGYTGELFF. The CDR3 coding sequence is TGTGCCAGCAGTGAAGTCGGGGGCTACACCGGGGAGCTGTTTTTT.

This clonotype was found many times. V is TRBV28 and J is TRBJ1-5, with 10 bases matching TRBD1. Germline V CDR1 and CDR2: MDHEN, SYDVKM. The trim removed 3 bases at V and 6 bases at J, leaving 17 bases unmatched. The CDR3 contains 19 residues. CDR3 sequence reads: CASSFGTGVVSSLSQPQHF. The DNA for the CDR3 is TGTGCCAGCAGTTTTGGGACAGGGGTCGTCTCCTCGCTCTCTCAGCCCCAGCATTTT. The full variable domain, with the rest looked up from reference TRBV28 and TRBJ1-5, is DVKVTQSSRYLVKRTGEKVFLECVQDMDHENMFWYRQDPGLGLRLIYFSYDVKMKEKGDIPEGYSVSREKKERFSLILESASTNQTSMYLCASSFGTGVVSSLSQPQHFGDGTRLSIL.

This clonotype was counted once. The chain employs TRBV6-1 and TRBJ2-7; the D is unclear. V gave up 6 bases and J gave up 3 bases, with 9 bases separating them. This CDR3 contains 12 residues. CDR1 is MNHNS and CDR2 is SASEGT in the germline V gene. The CDR3 region is CASSAQIYEQYF. The CDR3 DNA sequence: TGTGCCAGCAGCGCCCAGATCTACGAGCAGTACTTC.

This clonotype was seen repeatedly, ten times or more. The genes are TRBV3-1 and TRBJ1-5; D may be TRBD1 (5 bases). The CDR3 has 12 residues. In germline, CDR1 is LGHDT, CDR2 YNNKEL (reference sequence). V shed 2 bases and J shed 7 bases, with 6 bases lying between them. CDR3 in DNA: TGTGCCAGCAGCCAATGGGGCCAGCCCCAGCATTTT. This gives the protein CASSQWGQPQHF.

This clonotype was seen a handful of times. The chain joins TRBV5-1 to TRBJ2-7; perhaps TRBD1 as D (6 bases). This CDR3 contains 15 residues. CDR1 is SGHRS and CDR2 is YFSETQ in the germline V gene. The ends were cut back, 0 bases at V and 2 bases at J, with 12 bases in the middle. The CDR3 region is CASSLAAGVTYEQYF. The CDR3 DNA reads as TGCGCCAGCAGCTTGGCGGCAGGGGTAACCTACGAGCAGTACTTC.

There are many counts of this clonotype. This sequence joins TRBV7-2 and TRBJ2-7, with 13 bases lining up with TRBD2. Germline values: CDR1 SGHTA, CDR2 FQGNSA. V gave up 2 bases and J gave up 7 bases; unmatched junction bases: 5. CDR3 length: 15 amino acids. The DNA for the CDR3 is TGTGCCAGCAGCTTAAGACTAGCGGGAGGTCAAGAGCAGTACTTC. Translated, it gives CASSLRLAGGQEQYF.

This clonotype was seen a handful of times. The chain has TRBV2 and TRBJ2-3, with 7 bases that match TRBD2. There are 14 residues in the CDR3. Germline loops: CDR1 SNHLY, CDR2 FYNNEI. Trimming at V came to 5 bases and at J to 2 bases, leaving 4 bases not matched to a gene. CDR3 sequence (DNA): TGTGCCAGCAGTAGCGGGAACCCCACAGATACGCAGTATTTT. It is translated as CASSSGNPTDTQYF. The whole variable domain, filled in from reference TRBV2 and TRBJ2-3, reads EPEVTQTPSHQVTQMGQEVILRCVPISNHLYFYWYRQILGQKVEFLVSFYNNEISEKSEIFDDQFSVERPDGSNFTLKIRSTKLEDSAMYFCASSSGNPTDTQYFGPGTRLTVL.

This clonotype was detected only a few times. V gene TRBV9 combines with J gene TRBJ2-3; D possibly corresponds to TRBD2 (6 bases). V dropped 0 bases and J dropped 3 bases, with 14 bases sitting between them. The germline V gene has CDR1 SGDLS and CDR2 YYNGEE. CDR3 length: 16 amino acids. The CDR3 loop reads CASSVAGGFLTDTQYF. The CDR3 coding sequence is TGTGCCAGCAGCGTAGCCGGGGGTTTTTTGACAGATACGCAGTATTTT.

This clonotype was recorded many times. This sequence joins TRBV5-1 and TRBJ2-7; 13 bases are a match to TRBD2. This CDR3 is built from 17 residues. CDR1 is SGHRS and CDR2 is YFSETQ in the germline V gene. V dropped 3 bases and J dropped 5; count of bases not matched to a gene: 11. DNA for the CDR3: TGCGCCAGCAGCTCAAAACTAGCGGGAGGGCCATCTGACGAGCAGTACTTC. Its protein product is CASSSKLAGGPSDEQYF. Combining the CDR3 with reference TRBV5-1 and TRBJ2-7 gives the whole variable domain KAGVTQTPRYLIKTRGQQVTLSCSPISGHRSVSWYQQTPGQGLQFLFEYFSETQRNKGNFPGRFSGRQFSNSRSEMNVSTLELGDSALYLCASSSKLAGGPSDEQYFGPGTRLTVT.

The chain recombines TRBV20-1 with TRBJ1-2; a possible D gene is TRBD1 (6 bases). The CDR3 spans 14 residues. The ends were cut back, 1 base at V and 2 bases at J, with 11 bases in the middle. Germline CDR1 is DFQATT and CDR2 is SNEGSKA (reference sequence). The CDR3 sequence: CSARAPGQNYGYTF. In DNA, the CDR3 is TGCAGTGCTAGAGCGCCGGGACAAAACTATGGCTACACCTTC.

The sample holds many counts of this clonotype. In DNA, the CDR3 is TGTGCCATCACGGGGACAGGGGGACCTTTTACAACTAATGAAAAACTGTTTTTT. It translates to CAITGTGGPFTTNEKLFF. V and J are TRBV28 and TRBJ1-4; 11 bases match TRBD1. V lost 10 bases to trimming and J lost 0 bases; unmatched junction nucleotides: 13. The CDR3 has 18 residues. Germline V gene data show CDR1 as MDHEN and CDR2 as SYDVKM.

Turning to this clonotype: A far larger clone differs by one base, so this is likely a read error. The final CDR3 position lacks the conserved phenylalanine or tryptophan, pointing to a likely read error. The DNA is left out, because the CDR3 cannot be placed on it with certainty; the CDR3 is given as TCRdb lists it. The chain couples TRBV11-2 to TRBJ2-5; TRBD2, as called in the table, went unchecked against the DNA. From its first to its last residue, the CDR3 has 12 amino acids. Germline CDR1 is SGHAT and CDR2 is FQNNGV. The CDR3 protein is CASSLTGLDLFL.

This clonotype was seen repeatedly, ten times or more. The rearrangement joins TRBV12-3 or TRBV12-4 to TRBJ1-6, with D possibly matching TRBD1 (5 bases). Trimming pared 1 base from V and 5 bases from J, leaving 9 bases between. There are 15 residues in the CDR3. CDR3 in amino acids: CASSLVGGNNSPLHF. DNA for the CDR3: TGTGCCAGCAGTTTAGTCGGGGGTAATAATTCACCCCTCCACTTT.

This clonotype has only a few counts. The V call is TRBV7-9, the J call TRBJ1-2; 9 nucleotides agree with TRBD1. CDR3 length: 15 amino acids. Trimming took 4 bases from V and 4 from J; bases not matched to a gene: 7. Germline V CDR1 and CDR2: SEHNR, FQNEAQ (reference sequence). Here the CDR3 DNA reads TGTGCCAGCAGCTCACAGGGGGCCGGGGCCTATGGCTACACCTTC. Translating gives CASSSQGAGAYGYTF.

This clonotype occurred many times. This sequence joins TRBV12-3 or TRBV12-4 and TRBJ2-2; D gene unclear. The CDR3 has 15 residues. V dropped 3 bases and J dropped 5 bases, with 13 bases sitting between them. The CDR3 DNA reads TGTGCCAGCAGTTTTTCCGGAGTACATACCGGGGAGCTGTTTTTT. Its protein is CASSFSGVHTGELFF.